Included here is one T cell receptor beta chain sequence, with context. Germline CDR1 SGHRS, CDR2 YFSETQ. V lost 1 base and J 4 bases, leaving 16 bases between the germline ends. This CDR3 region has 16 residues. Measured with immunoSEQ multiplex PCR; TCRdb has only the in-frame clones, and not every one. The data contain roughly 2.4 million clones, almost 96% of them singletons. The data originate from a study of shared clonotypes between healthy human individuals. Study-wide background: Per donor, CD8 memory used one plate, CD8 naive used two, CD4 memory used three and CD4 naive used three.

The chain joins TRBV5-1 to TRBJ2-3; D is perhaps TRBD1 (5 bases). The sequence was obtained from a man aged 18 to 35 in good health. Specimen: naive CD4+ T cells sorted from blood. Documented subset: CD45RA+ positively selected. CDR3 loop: CASSLTITLGPDTQYF. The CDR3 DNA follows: TGCGCCAGCAGCTTGACCATCACGTTGGGGCCAGATACGCAGTATTTT.